What follows are 10 T cell receptor beta chains derived from one specimen sequenced in a study of shared clonotypes between healthy human individuals. Sequencing was performed with immunoSEQ multiplex PCR; in TCRdb, only in-frame clones are kept and a portion is missing. Here the sample spans more than 2 million clones, about 95% being singletons. CD45RO negativity and positive selection for CCR7 defined naive CD8 cells, a population that excluded terminally differentiated effector memory CD45RA+ cells. Source material: naive CD8+ T cells sorted from blood. These TCRs come from a man aged 18-30 years in good health.

The chain employs TRBV5-6 and TRBJ1-5; D is unclear. Trimming took off 4 bases at V and 6 bases at J, with 8 bases between the two ends. This CDR3 has 12 residues. In germline, CDR1 is SGHDT, CDR2 YYEEEE. CDR3 region: CASSASGQPQHF. As DNA, the CDR3 is TGTGCCAGCAGCGCATCTGGTCAGCCCCAGCATTTT.

In its sample, this clone was seen once. The chain has TRBV27 and TRBJ2-5; 7 bases align to TRBD1. Trimming removed 6 bases from V and 4 bases from J; junction bases left unmatched: 17. This CDR3 is 17 amino acids long. Looked up from germline, CDR1 is MNHEY and CDR2 is SMNVEV (reference sequence). CDR3 region: CASRRTGAPRLGETQYF. As DNA, the CDR3 is TGTGCCAGCAGGAGAACAGGGGCCCCCCGATTGGGAGAGACCCAGTACTTC.

The V call is TRBV6-5, the J call TRBJ2-7, with 7 bases that match TRBD1. CDR3 size: 13 residues. With 7 bases clipped from V and 2 bases from J, the junction kept 5 bases outside the gene matches. Germline V lookup: CDR1 MNHEY, CDR2 SVGAGI. For the CDR3, the DNA is TGTGCCAGCAATCCGACAGGGACCTACGAGCAGTACTTC. Amino acid sequence: CASNPTGTYEQYF.

The V gene is TRBV19, the J gene TRBJ2-7, with 8 bases lining up with TRBD2. In germline, CDR1 is LNHDA, CDR2 SQIVND (reference sequence). The CDR3 spans 14 residues. V dropped 5 bases and J dropped 3; count of bases not matched to a gene: 6. CDR3 coding DNA: TGTGCCAGTAGTTCAGCGGGACTAGTCTACGAGCAGTACTTC. Translating gives CASSSAGLVYEQYF.

This chain connects TRBV7-2 to TRBJ2-2, with 10 bases identical to TRBD2. Germline V gene data show CDR1 as SGHTA and CDR2 as FQGNSA. V gave up 2 bases and J gave up 6 bases; unmatched junction bases: 3. The CDR3 sequence is 15 residues long. CDR3 in DNA: TGTGCCAGCAGCTTAAGTCTAGCGGGGGCCGGGGAGCTGTTTTTT. Amino acid sequence: CASSLSLAGAGELFF.

The chain recombines TRBV28 with TRBJ1-6, with D unresolved. The CDR3 covers 14 residues. V gave up 7 bases and J gave up 0 bases, with 7 bases separating them. Germline CDR1 reads MDHEN; CDR2 reads SYDVKM. CDR3 nucleotides: TGTGCCAGCAAAGGGCTCTCCTATAATTCACCCCTCCACTTT. This encodes CASKGLSYNSPLHF.

As regards this clone: The same CDR3 arises from other DNA sequences in this sample as well. The V and J genes are TRBV4-1 and TRBJ2-7; 8 bases are a match to TRBD1. Germline CDR1 MGHRA, CDR2 YSYEKL. V lost 3 bases and J lost 3; bases outside the gene matches: 4. This CDR3 spans 14 amino acids. The CDR3 nucleotides are TGCGCCAGCAGCCAGACCACAGGGGGCTACGAGCAGTACTTC. Amino acids: CASSQTTGGYEQYF.

V usage is TRBV30 and J usage is TRBJ2-5; D is perhaps TRBD1 (5 bases). This CDR3 comprises 12 residues. Germline assignment: CDR1 GTSNPN and CDR2 SVGIG (reference sequence). V lost 7 bases, J lost 1 base, and 10 bases lay in between. CDR3 protein: CALTASQETQYF. The CDR3 DNA reads TGTGCCTTGACAGCAAGCCAAGAGACCCAGTACTTC.

As to this clone: Other DNA sequences in this specimen translate into the identical CDR3. The chain uses TRBV6-5 and TRBJ1-1; 9 nucleotides agree with TRBD1. The length of the CDR3 is 14 residues. The V gene end was trimmed by 5 bases and the J gene end by 4 bases; junction bases not matched to a gene: 5. CDR1 MNHEY and CDR2 SVGAGI come from the germline V gene. The CDR3 sequence: CASSPGQGITEAFF. In DNA form, the CDR3 reads TGTGCCAGCAGTCCGGGACAGGGAATCACTGAAGCTTTCTTT.

The chain is built from TRBV10-3 and TRBJ2-1; D tentatively reads TRBD1 or TRBD2 (6 bases each). Trimming cost V 0 bases and J 8 bases, with 23 bases left between them. This CDR3 contains 18 residues. CDR1 is ENHRY and CDR2 is SYGVKD in the germline V gene. This chain's CDR3 is CAISESFPGGEAWDEQFF. The CDR3 DNA reads TGTGCCATCAGTGAGTCGTTTCCCGGGGGCGAGGCTTGGGATGAGCAGTTCTTC.